This T cell receptor beta chain was sequenced for a study of OX40 agonist ivuxolimab in advanced cancers. This table comes from immunoSEQ multiplex PCR, and its TCRdb copy is limited to in-frame clones, with some not included. The top ten hold approximately 15% of the sample, which has about 21,000 clones, 80% to 90% seen once. The V end lost 0 bases, the J end lost 5 bases, and 14 bases lay between the germline ends. Germline V gene data show CDR1 as SGDLS and CDR2 as YYNGEE. The CDR3 contains 15 residues. The origin of this receptor is an adult with an advanced solid tumor such as melanoma, head and neck, liver or kidney cancer. The gene calls are TRBV9 and TRBJ1-2, with D tentatively TRBD1 (5 bases). The specimen comprised CD4+ or CD8+ T cells sorted from blood, sampled in a trial of the OX40 agonist ivuxolimab. The CDR3 bases are TGTGCCAGCAGCGTAGCGTCGGGGGTGCAGTATGGCTACACCTTC. It is translated as CASSVASGVQYGYTF.